This T cell receptor beta chain stems from a study of cytotoxic CD8 clonotypes in ibrutinib-treated CLL. Findings and caveats of the study: An increase in clonality occurred at ibrutinib response, followed by a return toward baseline at progression. Baseline clonality, higher than in age-matched healthy donors, tracked circulating CD8+ T-cell counts.

On this clone: The antigen remains unidentified.

Depth targeted 1 in 200,000 to 1 in 1 million T cells, averaging approximately 10x coverage per clonotype. Produced via immunoSEQ multiplex PCR; TCRdb's table is partial and in-frame only. The sample has about 57,000 clones, 45% to 70% seen once. Germline V gene data show CDR1 as MDHEN and CDR2 as SYDVKM. V trimming: 4 bases; J trimming: 7 bases; junction bases outside the gene matches: 8. The length of the CDR3 is 14 residues. The rearrangement joins TRBV28 to TRBJ1-1; 8 bases agree with TRBD1. This specimen was PBMCs, taken after 24 months of ibrutinib treatment. The TCR sequence derives from a human donor with chronic lymphocytic leukemia. CDR3: CASSSSGTGLEAFF. The DNA of the CDR3 is TGTGCCAGCAGTTCTAGCGGGACAGGACTTGAAGCTTTCTTT.